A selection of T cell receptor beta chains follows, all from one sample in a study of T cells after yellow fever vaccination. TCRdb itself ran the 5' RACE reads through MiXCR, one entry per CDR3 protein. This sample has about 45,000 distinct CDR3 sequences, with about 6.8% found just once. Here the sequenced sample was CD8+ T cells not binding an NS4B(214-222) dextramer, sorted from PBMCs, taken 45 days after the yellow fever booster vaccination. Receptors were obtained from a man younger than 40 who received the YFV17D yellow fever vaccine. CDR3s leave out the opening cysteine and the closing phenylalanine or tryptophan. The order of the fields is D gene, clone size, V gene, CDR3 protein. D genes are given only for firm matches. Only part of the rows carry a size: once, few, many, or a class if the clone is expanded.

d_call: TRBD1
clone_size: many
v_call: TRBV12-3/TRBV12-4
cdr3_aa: ASSSPGTGNTGELF

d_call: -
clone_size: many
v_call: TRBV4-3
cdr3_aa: ASSQGAKGLGQPQH

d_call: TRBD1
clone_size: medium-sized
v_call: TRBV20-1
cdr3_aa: SARGGQGYETQY

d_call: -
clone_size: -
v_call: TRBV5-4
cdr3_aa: ASSPGGRCEQY

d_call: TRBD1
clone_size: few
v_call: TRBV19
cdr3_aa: ASGQGVMNTEAF

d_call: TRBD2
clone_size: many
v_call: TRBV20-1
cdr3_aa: SARDPGLAGYNEQF

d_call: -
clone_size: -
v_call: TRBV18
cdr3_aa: ASSPVDFPGNQPQH

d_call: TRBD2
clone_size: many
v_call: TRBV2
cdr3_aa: ASSDLLAGEYNEQF

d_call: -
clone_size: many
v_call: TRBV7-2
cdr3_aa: ASSFYSYNEQF

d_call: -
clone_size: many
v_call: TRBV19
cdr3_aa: ASSPWGAEAEQY

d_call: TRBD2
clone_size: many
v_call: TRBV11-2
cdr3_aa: ASSPTSGISYNEQF

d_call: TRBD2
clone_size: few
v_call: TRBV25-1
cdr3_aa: ASRGGLAGSDTQY

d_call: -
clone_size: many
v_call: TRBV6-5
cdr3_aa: ASSYTRDRTYNEQF

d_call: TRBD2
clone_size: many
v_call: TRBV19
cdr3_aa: ASRKTSGGTDTQY

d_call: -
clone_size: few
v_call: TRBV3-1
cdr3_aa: ASSQDLGGGSNQPQH

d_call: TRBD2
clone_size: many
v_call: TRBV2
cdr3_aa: ASNGRDFDEQF

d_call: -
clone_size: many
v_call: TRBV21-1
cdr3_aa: ASTCWIGAYEQY

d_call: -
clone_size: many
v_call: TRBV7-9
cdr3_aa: ASSALSGQSLQETQY

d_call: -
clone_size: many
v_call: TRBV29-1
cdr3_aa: SVPKGKLGGDYNEQF

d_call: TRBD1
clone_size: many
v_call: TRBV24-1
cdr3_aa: ATSDHRGGTGELF

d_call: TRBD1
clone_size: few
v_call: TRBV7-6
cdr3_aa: ASSPGQGPETQY

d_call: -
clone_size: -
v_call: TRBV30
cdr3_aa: AWTMTGEAF

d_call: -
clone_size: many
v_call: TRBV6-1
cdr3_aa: ASSPTGPYEQY